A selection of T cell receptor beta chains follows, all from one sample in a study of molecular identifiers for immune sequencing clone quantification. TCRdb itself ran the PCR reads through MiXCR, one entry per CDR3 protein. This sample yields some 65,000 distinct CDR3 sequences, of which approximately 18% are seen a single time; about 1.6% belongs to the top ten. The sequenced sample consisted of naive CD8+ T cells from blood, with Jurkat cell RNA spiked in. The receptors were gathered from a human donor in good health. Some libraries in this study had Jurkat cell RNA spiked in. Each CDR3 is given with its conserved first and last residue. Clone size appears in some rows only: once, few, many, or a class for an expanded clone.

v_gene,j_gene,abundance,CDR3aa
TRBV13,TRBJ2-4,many,CASSLVAGTGQNIQYF
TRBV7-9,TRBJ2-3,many,CASSLGPGGTDTQYF
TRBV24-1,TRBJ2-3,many,CATSGVSGRSTDTQYF
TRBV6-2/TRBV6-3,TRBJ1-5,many,CATCLNPSLFDQPQHF
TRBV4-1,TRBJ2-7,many,CASSQTGTGGYEQYF
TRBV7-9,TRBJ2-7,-,CANSLGGRSYEQYF
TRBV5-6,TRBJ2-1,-,CASSLGVHSYNEQFF
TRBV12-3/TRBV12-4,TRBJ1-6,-,CASSFGETVVSPLHF
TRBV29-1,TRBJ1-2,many,CSVDSGTGDNYGYTF
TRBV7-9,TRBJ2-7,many,CASSTGGRPYEQYF
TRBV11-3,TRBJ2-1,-,CASRYADEQFF
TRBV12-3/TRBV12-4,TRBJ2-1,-,CASTSRTVYNEQFF
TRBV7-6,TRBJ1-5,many,CASALSPGVTNQPQHF
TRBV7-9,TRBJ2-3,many,CASSLVPDTQYF
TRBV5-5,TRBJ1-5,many,CASSLGGLIGQPQHF
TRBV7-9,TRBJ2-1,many,CASSGLAGDTYNEQFF
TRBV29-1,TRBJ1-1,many,CSVPPGELGLGVAEAFF
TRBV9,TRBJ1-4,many,CASSAQGLDEKLFF
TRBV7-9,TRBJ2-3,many,CASSFGTTRGDTQYF
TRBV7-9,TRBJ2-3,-,CASSLRTGRDSQYF
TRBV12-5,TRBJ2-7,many,CASGLAGPGPYEQYF
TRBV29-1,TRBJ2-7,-,CSVWDRWSNEQYF